These 11 T cell receptor beta chains were sequenced from one sample in a study of T cells after yellow fever vaccination. Each CDR3 protein gets one entry after TCRdb re-called the 5' RACE reads with MiXCR. Here the sample spans around 300,000 distinct CDR3 sequences, 4.1% being singletons. Source: PBMCs, taken 5 days after the yellow fever booster vaccination. Source of these receptors: a man aged 18 to 35 who received the YFV17D yellow fever vaccine.

This clonotype has only a few counts. V gene TRBV5-1 combines with J gene TRBJ2-7, with 8 bases identical to TRBD1. CDR1 and CDR2 from the germline V gene are SGHRS and YFSETQ. This CDR3 is built from 14 residues. The trim removed 3 bases at V and 4 bases at J, leaving 6 bases unmatched. This CDR3 is CASSWTGQEYEQYV. The CDR3 nucleotides are TGCGCCAGCAGCTGGACGGGACAGGAGTACGAGCAGTACGTC.

This clonotype was seen more than once but under ten times. This sequence joins TRBV4-3 and TRBJ2-3, with TRBD1 matching over 7 bases. Germline assignment: CDR1 LGHNA and CDR2 YSLEER. The CDR3 is made up of 14 amino acids. J lost 4 bases, V lost 0 bases, and 1 base had no gene match. This CDR3 is CASSQDGTADTQYF. The CDR3 DNA reads as TGCGCCAGCAGCCAAGATGGGACAGCAGATACGCAGTATTTT.

This clonotype was recorded many times. The V gene is TRBV7-9, the J gene TRBJ2-7; D call uncertain. CDR1 is SEHNR, CDR2 FQNEAQ, per germline (reference sequence). This CDR3 spans 13 amino acids. V shed 8 bases and J shed 3 bases, with 14 bases lying between them. CDR3 coding DNA: TGTGCCAGCGGAACCCCGGGCAGCTACGAGCAGTACTTC. The encoded protein is CASGTPGSYEQYF.

This clonotype was found a few times. The rearrangement links TRBV28 to TRBJ2-1; TRBD2 matches 14 bases. Germline CDR1 is MDHEN and CDR2 is SYDVKM. After removal of 9 bases from V and 7 bases from J, the junction contained 5 bases not matched to a gene. The CDR3 runs 14 residues. CDR3 loop: CASVTSGGANEQFF. The CDR3 bases are TGTGCCAGTGTGACTAGCGGGGGGGCGAATGAGCAGTTCTTC.

A few counts support this clonotype. The V and J genes are TRBV5-1 and TRBJ2-7, with D tentatively TRBD2 (5 bases). This CDR3 contains 15 residues. Trimming removed 2 bases at V and 0 bases at J, with 12 bases between. Germline values: CDR1 SGHRS, CDR2 YFSETQ. The CDR3 here is CASSFWRVTSYEQYF. The DNA for the CDR3 is TGCGCCAGCAGCTTCTGGCGGGTGACCTCCTACGAGCAGTACTTC. The full variable domain, rest sourced from reference TRBV5-1 and TRBJ2-7, is KAGVTQTPRYLIKTRGQQVTLSCSPISGHRSVSWYQQTPGQGLQFLFEYFSETQRNKGNFPGRFSGRQFSNSRSEMNVSTLELGDSALYLCASSFWRVTSYEQYFGPGTRLTVT.

Only a few counts were recorded for this clonotype. The CDR3 sequence: CSARRGLEGQETQYF. CDR3 DNA: TGCAGTGCTAGGAGAGGACTGGAGGGCCAAGAGACCCAGTACTTC. The gene calls are TRBV20-1 and TRBJ2-5, with a possible D match to TRBD2 (6 bases). The CDR3 extends over 15 amino acids. V was pared by 3 bases and J by 1 base, with 15 bases between. CDR1 is DFQATT, CDR2 SNEGSKA, per germline (reference sequence).

The J gene is TRBJ2-2, the V gene TRBV2; possible D gene TRBD2, 5 bases. Between the trimmed V and J ends, which lost 2 bases and 8 bases, there was a span of 9 bases. Germline-derived CDR1 and CDR2 are SNHLY and FYNNEI. The CDR3 sequence is 13 residues long. The CDR3 DNA follows: TGTGCCAGCAGTGAACCCCGGGGAGGGGAGCTGTTTTTT. Its protein product is CASSEPRGGELFF.

This clonotype has ten or more counts. The chain uses TRBV5-6 and TRBJ1-1; TRBD1 is a possible D gene (5 bases). Per the germline V gene, CDR1 is SGHDT and CDR2 is YYEEEE. The V end was cut by 4 bases, the J end by 8 bases, with 15 bases between. CDR3 length: 13 residues. The CDR3 loop is CASSRVGRGEAFF. The CDR3 nucleotides are TGTGCCAGCAGCCGCGTGGGACGAGGCGAAGCTTTCTTT. The entire variable domain, with the rest obtained from reference TRBV5-6 and TRBJ1-1, is as follows: DAGVTQSPTHLIKTRGQQVTLRCSPKSGHDTVSWYQQALGQGPQFIFQYYEEEERQRGNFPDRFSGHQFPNYSSELNVNALLLGDSALYLCASSRVGRGEAFFGQGTRLTVV.

The V call is TRBV15, the J call TRBJ1-3; 7 nucleotides match TRBD1. Germline lookup yields CDR1 LNHNV and CDR2 YYDKDF (reference sequence). The CDR3 sequence is 16 residues long. The V gene end was trimmed by 2 bases and the J gene end by 4 bases; junction bases not matched to a gene: 8. CDR3 in DNA: TGTGCCACCAGCAGAAGGGGAGGGGGCTCAGGAAACACCATATATTTT. Its protein is CATSRRGGGSGNTIYF.

This clonotype came up a few times. The V and J genes are TRBV19 and TRBJ1-1; D call uncertain. Germline V CDR1 and CDR2: LNHDA, SQIVND (reference sequence). Trimming cost V 3 bases and J 3 bases, with 8 bases left between them. This CDR3 region has 13 residues. The CDR3 coding sequence is TGTGCCAGTAGTATGCAGGCGTACACTGAAGCTTTCTTT. Translation: CASSMQAYTEAFF.

This clonotype was picked up a small number of times. The rearrangement links TRBV14 to TRBJ2-1; 11 positions agree with TRBD2. The CDR3 runs to 15 residues. J lost 2 bases, V lost 5 bases, and 2 bases had no gene match. Per the germline V gene, CDR1 is SGHDN and CDR2 is FVKESK. CDR3 sequence: CASSAGLAAYNEQFF. DNA of the CDR3: TGTGCCAGCAGCGCGGGACTAGCGGCCTACAATGAGCAGTTCTTC.